Each of the 30 T cell receptor beta chains below was sequenced from the same sample in a study of T cells after yellow fever vaccination. Using its own MiXCR run on the 5' RACE reads, TCRdb lists one record per CDR3 protein. The data show tens of thousands of distinct CDR3 sequences, about 5.5% seen once. Sample: PBMCs, either bulk or a sorted T-cell subset (CD4+, CD8+, memory, or dextramer-sorted; not recorded which), taken 15 days after the yellow fever booster vaccination. The origin of the receptors is a man aged 30-40 years who received the YFV17D yellow fever vaccine.

With respect to this clonotype: Since a much larger clone is just one base distant, this may be a read error. The V and J genes are TRBV10-3 and TRBJ2-2; TRBD1 matches 9 bases. The V gene end was trimmed by 4 bases and the J gene end by 5 bases; junction bases not matched to a gene: 5. CDR3 size: 15 residues. Looked up from germline, CDR1 is ENHRY and CDR2 is SYGVKD. The CDR3: CAISVGQGITGELFF. In DNA form, the CDR3 reads TGTGCCATCAGTGTTGGACAGGGGATTACCGGGGAGCTGTTTTTT.

This clonotype was seen many times. The chain has TRBV20-1 and TRBJ1-6; D possibly corresponds to TRBD1 (5 bases). The CDR3 is 14 amino acids. Germline V gene lookup returns CDR1 DFQATT and CDR2 SNEGSKA (reference sequence). V gave up 5 bases and J gave up 4 bases, with 12 bases separating them. CDR3: CSASPGTYNSPLHF. The CDR3 DNA reads TGCAGTGCTTCCCCGGGGACTTATAATTCACCCCTCCACTTT.

This clonotype came up many times. The chain carries TRBV10-2 and TRBJ2-1; 12 nucleotides align to TRBD2. Trimming took 8 bases from V and 2 from J; bases not matched to a gene: 4. The germline V gene has CDR1 WSHSY and CDR2 SAAADI. The CDR3 totals 15 residues. CDR3 nucleotides: TGCGCCAGCCGGGGGACTAGCGGGCCCTACAATGAGCAGTTCTTC. Amino acids: CASRGTSGPYNEQFF.

This clonotype came up many times. The gene calls are TRBV4-3 and TRBJ2-2, with D tentatively TRBD1 (6 bases). V gave up 1 base and J gave up 5 bases, with 14 bases separating them. Germline values: CDR1 LGHNA, CDR2 YSLEER. The CDR3 is 16 amino acids. In DNA, the CDR3 is TGCGCCAGCAGCCAAGGAGGGGGTCAGGGGACCGGGGAGCTGTTTTTT. It encodes CASSQGGGQGTGELFF.

This clonotype occurred many times. The chain joins TRBV7-8 to TRBJ1-2, with no clear D. The germline V gene encodes CDR1 SGHVS and CDR2 FQNEAQ. The CDR3 length is 13 residues. Trimming took 6 bases from V and 2 from J, leaving 10 bases between them. The CDR3 DNA is TGTGCCAGCAGTGAGGGTCAGAACTATGGCTACACCTTC. This gives the protein CASSEGQNYGYTF.

At least ten counts were recorded for this clonotype. V usage is TRBV27 and J usage is TRBJ2-1; D call uncertain. The CDR3 length is 16 residues. Germline CDR1 and CDR2: MNHEY and SMNVEV (reference sequence). With 6 bases removed from V and 1 base from J, the gap between germline ends came to 16 bases. The CDR3 nucleotides are TGTGCCAGCAGCTTTATAAGCGTAGGTTCCTACAATGAGCAGTTCTTC. This sequence encodes CASSFISVGSYNEQFF.

In its sample, this clonotype was seen many times. The rearrangement joins TRBV2 to TRBJ2-3; D is ambiguous. Trimming took 3 bases from V and 8 from J, leaving 12 bases between them. This CDR3 has 13 amino acids. CDR1 SNHLY and CDR2 FYNNEI come from the germline V gene. The CDR3 here is CASSEDLWGTQYF. The DNA of the CDR3 is TGTGCCAGCAGTGAGGACCTCTGGGGTACGCAGTATTTT.

This clonotype was recorded many times. The genes are TRBV14 and TRBJ2-1; D is unresolved. The V end was cut by 5 bases, the J end by 9 bases, with 14 bases between. Germline assignment: CDR1 SGHDN and CDR2 FVKESK. The CDR3 runs to 13 residues. The CDR3 loop reads CASSFTSDGEQFF. As DNA, the CDR3 is TGTGCCAGCAGCTTTACATCAGATGGTGAGCAGTTCTTC.

This clonotype was found many times. The chain joins TRBV20-1 to TRBJ1-1; tentative D call: TRBD1 (6 bases). The CDR3 has 14 amino acids. V gave up 6 bases and J gave up 1 base, with 15 bases separating them. From germline, CDR1 is DFQATT and CDR2 SNEGSKA (reference sequence). The CDR3 coding sequence is TGCAGTGCCCACCCCGGGGGGCGGAACACTGAAGCTTTCTTT. This codes for CSAHPGGRNTEAFF.

Ten or more counts support this clonotype. CDR3 in amino acids: CASSFDSYEQYF. The DNA for the CDR3 is TGCGCCAGCAGCTTCGACAGCTACGAGCAGTACTTC. V gene TRBV5-1 combines with J gene TRBJ2-7; a possible D gene is TRBD1 (5 bases). The CDR3 is made up of 12 amino acids. The ends were cut back, 2 bases at V and 3 bases at J, with 6 bases in the middle. Germline CDR1 SGHRS, CDR2 YFSETQ.

Many counts were recorded for this clonotype. The CDR3 nucleotides are TGTGCCAGTAGTTCGATCACCGGGGAGCTGTTTTTT. It translates to CASSSITGELFF. The rearrangement joins TRBV19 to TRBJ2-2; D is ambiguous. This CDR3 contains 12 residues. Looked up from germline, CDR1 is LNHDA and CDR2 is SQIVND (reference sequence). The V and J ends lost 5 bases and 4 bases respectively, with 5 bases between them.

This clonotype was counted ten times or more. This chain uses TRBV5-4 with TRBJ1-2, with D unclear. From germline, CDR1 is SGHNT and CDR2 YYREEE (reference sequence). Trimming left V 4 bases short and J 4 bases short, with 14 bases between. This CDR3 spans 14 amino acids. This chain's CDR3 is CASSKGESIYGYTF. Here the CDR3 DNA reads TGTGCCAGCAGCAAAGGAGAGTCCATCTATGGCTACACCTTC. The entire variable domain, with the rest obtained from reference TRBV5-4 and TRBJ1-2, is as follows: ETGVTQSPTHLIKTRGQQVTLRCSSQSGHNTVSWYQQALGQGPQFIFQYYREEENGRGNFPPRFSGLQFPNYSSELNVNALELDDSALYLCASSKGESIYGYTFGSGTRLTVV.

In this sample, this clonotype turned up many times. V usage is TRBV5-1 and J usage is TRBJ2-1, with TRBD1 identical over 8 bases. Per the germline V gene, CDR1 is SGHRS and CDR2 is YFSETQ. CDR3 length: 15 amino acids. V was pared by 3 bases and J by 0 bases, with 2 bases of the junction left unmatched. CDR3 sequence reads: CASSSGTGSYNEQFF. Here the CDR3 DNA reads TGCGCCAGCAGCTCCGGGACAGGCTCCTACAATGAGCAGTTCTTC. Complete variable domain (other parts from reference TRBV5-1 and TRBJ2-1): KAGVTQTPRYLIKTRGQQVTLSCSPISGHRSVSWYQQTPGQGLQFLFEYFSETQRNKGNFPGRFSGRQFSNSRSEMNVSTLELGDSALYLCASSSGTGSYNEQFFGPGTRLTVL.

This clonotype was counted at least ten times. The chain combines TRBV7-9 with TRBJ1-2; D is ambiguous. Trimming left V 5 bases short and J 8 bases short, with 9 bases between. Germline V lookup: CDR1 SEHNR, CDR2 FQNEAQ (reference sequence). The CDR3 extends over 11 amino acids. The CDR3 sequence: CASSPNIGYTF. The CDR3 DNA sequence: TGTGCCAGCAGCCCAAACATCGGCTACACCTTC.

This clonotype showed up many times. The CDR3 region is CATNQGVNDNEQFF. CDR3 sequence (DNA): TGTGCCACCAACCAGGGGGTAAACGACAATGAGCAGTTCTTC. The chain carries TRBV24-1 and TRBJ2-1; 7 bases map to TRBD1. The trim removed 8 bases at V and 5 bases at J, leaving 8 bases unmatched. CDR3 length equals 14 residues. CDR1 and CDR2 (germline): KGHDR, SFDVKD.

This clonotype was observed at least ten times. The V gene is TRBV6-5, the J gene TRBJ1-1, with 8 bases aligning to TRBD1. Germline lookup yields CDR1 MNHEY and CDR2 SVGAGI. The ends lost 4 bases at V and 1 base at J; junction bases unmatched: 8. The CDR3 spans 16 residues. CDR3 in amino acids: CASSSTGTGRNTEAFF. CDR3 in DNA: TGTGCCAGCAGTTCTACGGGGACAGGCAGGAACACTGAAGCTTTCTTT.

This clonotype showed up many times. The chain combines TRBV13 with TRBJ2-1; 10 bases line up with TRBD2. Germline CDR1 is PRHDT and CDR2 is FYEKMQ (reference sequence). The CDR3 runs 16 residues. Trimming cost V 3 bases and J 8 bases; bases outside gene matches: 10. As DNA, the CDR3 is TGTGCCAGCAGCTTCGGGGCTAGCGGGAGTATCTATGAGCAGTTCTTC. Its protein product is CASSFGASGSIYEQFF.

There are many counts of this clonotype. This chain joins TRBV20-1 and TRBJ2-7; D possibly corresponds to TRBD2 (7 bases). Trimming stripped 0 bases from V and 6 bases from J, with 18 bases between. The CDR3 is 15 residues long. CDR1 and CDR2 from the germline V gene are DFQATT and SNEGSKA (reference sequence). CDR3 DNA sequence: TGCAGTGCTAGAGATCTTAGGGGGGGAGTAAGCGAGCAGTACTTC. Translated: CSARDLRGGVSEQYF.

This clonotype came up many times. The rearrangement links TRBV29-1 to TRBJ2-3; D is unclear. From germline, CDR1 is SQVTM and CDR2 ANQGSEA. With 4 bases removed from V and 1 base from J, the gap between germline ends came to 12 bases. The CDR3 covers 14 residues. CDR3 protein: CSVAAMWGTDTQYF. The CDR3 DNA reads as TGCAGCGTTGCCGCTATGTGGGGCACAGATACGCAGTATTTT.

This clonotype was seen repeatedly, ten times or more. The rearrangement joins TRBV18 to TRBJ2-1; weak D call: TRBD2 (6 bases). CDR1 is KGHSH and CDR2 is LQKENI in the germline V gene. V was clipped by 3 bases and J by 4 bases, with 13 bases between them. The CDR3 extends over 15 amino acids. The CDR3 sequence is CASSPGEALYNEQFF. CDR3 nucleotides: TGTGCCAGCTCACCCGGGGAGGCACTATACAATGAGCAGTTCTTC.

This clonotype showed up many times. The chain combines TRBV12-3 or TRBV12-4 with TRBJ2-1; D call uncertain. Trimming removed 8 bases from V and 7 bases from J, with 15 bases in between. The CDR3 loop spans 13 amino acids. The CDR3 coding sequence is TGTGCCAGCGCCACCTCAAGCAGGAATGAGCAGTTCTTC. Translated: CASATSSRNEQFF.

In this sample, this clonotype turned up many times. This chain joins TRBV7-9 and TRBJ1-2, with a weak D call TRBD1 (6 bases). Looked up from germline, CDR1 is SEHNR and CDR2 is FQNEAQ (reference sequence). Trimming stripped 7 bases from V and 4 bases from J, with 16 bases between. This CDR3 has 14 amino acids. This chain's CDR3 is CASTTGYGAYGYTF. The CDR3 nucleotides are TGTGCCAGCACCACAGGGTACGGGGCCTATGGCTACACCTTC.

This clonotype has ten or more counts. The chain employs TRBV28 and TRBJ2-1; 8 positions match TRBD1. From germline, CDR1 is MDHEN and CDR2 SYDVKM. With V trimmed by 5 bases and J by 8 bases, 14 bases remained unmatched. This CDR3 region has 16 residues. The CDR3 nucleotides are TGTGCCAGCAGTGACCGGACAGGGCCTTTCTCGGATGAGCAGTTCTTC. Protein: CASSDRTGPFSDEQFF.

This clonotype appeared many times. This chain uses TRBV7-3 with TRBJ2-2, with TRBD2 matching 9 bases. CDR1 is SGHTA, CDR2 FQGTGA, per germline. This CDR3 is 15 amino acids long. J was trimmed by 3 bases and V by 6 bases; bases with no gene match: 5. CDR3: CASRGGRADTGELFF. CDR3 DNA sequence: TGTGCCAGCAGGGGCGGGAGGGCCGACACCGGGGAGCTGTTTTTT.

The table lists this clonotype with many counts. This chain links TRBV7-2 with TRBJ2-1; D ambiguous. The CDR3 extends over 15 amino acids. The V end lost 0 bases, the J end lost 0 bases, and 6 bases lay between the germline ends. From germline, CDR1 is SGHTA and CDR2 FQGNSA. CDR3 DNA sequence: TGTGCCAGCAGCTTAGCTGGGCTCTCCTACAATGAGCAGTTCTTC. Its protein product is CASSLAGLSYNEQFF.

This clonotype was detected ten times or more. The chain combines TRBV12-5 with TRBJ2-3; D not certain. The CDR3 is 12 residues long. V was shortened by 0 bases and J by 7 bases, with 5 bases between the two germline ends. Germline assignment: CDR1 LGHNT and CDR2 FRNRAP. CDR3 nucleotide sequence: TGTGCTAGTGGTTTGGTAGGGTATACGCAGTATTTT. This codes for CASGLVGYTQYF. The variable domain in full, with the rest retrieved from reference TRBV12-5 and TRBJ2-3, is DARVTQTPRHKVTEMGQEVTMRCQPILGHNTVFWYRQTMMQGLELLAYFRNRAPLDDSGMPKDRFSAEMPDATLATLKIQPSEPRDSAVYFCASGLVGYTQYFGPGTRLTVL.

This clonotype was recorded at least ten times. The chain joins TRBV29-1 to TRBJ2-7, with TRBD2 matching over 9 bases. V lost 4 bases and J lost 5; bases outside the gene matches: 6. The CDR3 is made up of 13 amino acids. Germline V gene sequence: CDR1 SQVTM, CDR2 ANQGSEA. The CDR3 bases are TGCAGCGTTGTTGTGCTAGCGGGGAACGAGCAGTACTTC. This sequence encodes CSVVVLAGNEQYF.

V is TRBV6-1 and J is TRBJ1-2; possible D gene TRBD1, 5 bases. The ends were cut back, 5 bases at V and 8 bases at J, with 24 bases in the middle. CDR1 MNHNS and CDR2 SASEGT come from the germline V gene. The CDR3 sequence is 16 residues long. CDR3 DNA: TGTGCCAGCAGTCCTCCCGGGACGGCTGGAAGTTTGGGCTACACCTTC. It encodes CASSPPGTAGSLGYTF.

The table lists this clonotype with many counts. The chain joins TRBV6-2 or TRBV6-3 to TRBJ2-7, with TRBD2 matching over 8 bases. V trimming: 6 bases; J trimming: 2 bases; junction bases outside the gene matches: 9. This CDR3 spans 15 amino acids. Germline V gene sequence: CDR1 MNHEY, CDR2 SVGEGT. CDR3 region: CASSPSGRGTYEQYF. The CDR3 DNA sequence: TGTGCCAGCAGCCCAAGCGGGAGAGGGACCTACGAGCAGTACTTC.

This clonotype showed up many times. V gene TRBV5-4 combines with J gene TRBJ1-4, with TRBD1 matching 9 bases. CDR3 length: 15 residues. CDR1 is SGHNT and CDR2 is YYREEE in the germline V gene (reference sequence). After removal of 0 bases from V and 7 bases from J, the junction contained 4 bases not matched to a gene. CDR3 region: CASSLERGQGEKLFF. The CDR3 region has the DNA TGTGCCAGCAGCTTGGAAAGGGGACAGGGTGAAAAACTGTTTTTT.